What follows are 32 T cell receptor beta chains derived from one specimen sequenced in a study of cytomegalovirus exposure and HLA in healthy donors (dated by TCRdb to about 2017). Library creation used the immunoSEQ multiplex PCR assay. A mixture of 60 forward primers for TCR Vbeta segments and 13 reverse primers for TCR Jbeta segments was used in the multiplex PCR. The source is immuneACCESS, and TCRdb retained only in-frame sequences with V and J called. Part of the clones is not carried over; for the studies checked, unresolved V genes explain less than half of this, and the remainder is unexplained. The sample profile shows 150,000 to 180,000 clones; approximately 80% of them were found once. Roughly 4% of the sample is in the top ten clones. Sequencing was carried out using PBMCs. The receptors shown here come from a woman aged 40 to 50 in good health and CMV-seronegative.

The chain combines TRBV6-6 with TRBJ1-4; 7 bases are a match to TRBD1. After removal of 7 bases from V and 8 bases from J, the junction contained 10 bases not matched to a gene. Germline values: CDR1 MNHNY, CDR2 SVGAGI (reference sequence). The CDR3 contains 14 residues. CDR3 coding DNA: TGTGCCAGCAAATCGACAGGGTTTGGCGAAAAACTGTTTTTT. Amino acid sequence: CASKSTGFGEKLFF.

The CDR3 protein is CASSFGGVGSSLETQYF. CDR3 DNA sequence: TGTGCCAGCAGCTTTGGGGGCGTTGGATCCTCCCTCGAAACGCAGTATTTT. The rearrangement joins TRBV5-4 to TRBJ2-3; a weak D match, TRBD1 (6 bases). The CDR3 contains 17 residues. V gave up 2 bases and J gave up 9 bases, with 25 bases separating them. Germline V gene data show CDR1 as SGHNT and CDR2 as YYREEE (reference sequence).

The V gene is TRBV5-1, the J gene TRBJ1-5, with D uncertain. CDR1 is SGHRS and CDR2 is YFSETQ in the germline V gene. The CDR3 spans 14 residues. V lost 2 bases to trimming and J lost 7 bases, with 13 bases between them. CDR3 DNA: TGCGCCAGCAGCTTTGAGGGTGGTGGACAGCCCCAGCATTTT. It encodes CASSFEGGGQPQHF.

Written as DNA, the CDR3 is TGTGCCAGCCTTGGACAGAGCGAAGGGCAGCCCCAGCATTTT. Its protein is CASLGQSEGQPQHF. The chain couples TRBV2 to TRBJ1-5; tentatively, D is TRBD1 (6 bases). Germline V CDR1 and CDR2: SNHLY, FYNNEI. Trimming cost V 8 bases and J 7 bases, with 18 bases left between them. The CDR3 loop spans 14 amino acids. The full variable domain, rest sourced from reference TRBV2 and TRBJ1-5, is EPEVTQTPSHQVTQMGQEVILRCVPISNHLYFYWYRQILGQKVEFLVSFYNNEISEKSEIFDDQFSVERPDGSNFTLKIRSTKLEDSAMYFCASLGQSEGQPQHFGDGTRLSIL.

This sequence joins TRBV6-1 and TRBJ1-2, with TRBD1 matching 7 bases. The CDR3 consists of 15 residues. The germline V gene has CDR1 MNHNS and CDR2 SASEGT. V shed 1 base and J 4 bases; nucleotides not matched to a gene: 6. CDR3 loop: CASSEGGQRIYGYTF. The CDR3 DNA reads as TGTGCCAGCAGTGAAGGGGGACAGAGGATCTATGGCTACACCTTC.

In its sample, this clone was seen once. V and J are TRBV5-4 and TRBJ2-3, with TRBD2 identical over 11 bases. The CDR3 sequence is 16 residues long. With 0 bases clipped from V and 5 bases from J, the junction kept 5 bases outside the gene matches. Germline CDR1 and CDR2: SGHNT and YYREEE (reference sequence). CDR3 residues: CASSLVAGGPVDTQYF. The CDR3 DNA reads TGTGCCAGCAGCTTGGTAGCGGGAGGGCCGGTAGATACGCAGTATTTT. The full variable domain, completed using reference TRBV5-4 and TRBJ2-3, is ETGVTQSPTHLIKTRGQQVTLRCSSQSGHNTVSWYQQALGQGPQFIFQYYREEENGRGNFPPRFSGLQFPNYSSELNVNALELDDSALYLCASSLVAGGPVDTQYFGPGTRLTVL.

The DNA for the CDR3 is TGTGCCAGCAGCTTAGTGGCCACTGAAGCTTTCTTT. This translates into CASSLVATEAFF. The chain couples TRBV7-9 to TRBJ1-1, with D hard to call. The CDR3 spans 12 residues. V lost 1 base, J lost 4 bases, and 4 bases lay in between. Germline values: CDR1 SEHNR, CDR2 FQNEAQ (reference sequence).

This chain joins TRBV6-6 and TRBJ2-7; the match to TRBD1 covers 11 bases. CDR3 size: 16 residues. V dropped 5 bases and J dropped 4; count of bases not matched to a gene: 10. The germline V gene encodes CDR1 MNHNY and CDR2 SVGAGI (reference sequence). The CDR3 reads CASSTHNGQGAYEQYF. The DNA of the CDR3 is TGTGCCAGCAGTACCCACAACGGACAGGGGGCTTACGAGCAGTACTTC.

The CDR3 nucleotides are TGTGCCACCAGAGAGCCGGGACAGGACCTCTATGGCTACACCTTC. Translated: CATREPGQDLYGYTF. The chain combines TRBV15 with TRBJ1-2, with 8 bases fitting TRBD1. The CDR3 contains 15 residues. Germline V gene sequence: CDR1 LNHNV, CDR2 YYDKDF (reference sequence). Germline trimming cut 6 bases from V and 4 bases from J; bases unmatched to any gene: 10.

The genes are TRBV29-1 and TRBJ1-1, with a weak D call TRBD1 (5 bases). Germline V gene data show CDR1 as SQVTM and CDR2 as ANQGSEA. The V gene lost 7 bases and the J gene lost 0 bases, with 12 bases spanning the gap. This CDR3 has 13 amino acids. The CDR3 DNA is TGCAGCGCCCGATCGGACATGAACACTGAAGCTTTCTTT. It specifies CSARSDMNTEAFF. Looking up the rest from reference TRBV29-1 and TRBJ1-1 gives the full variable domain: SAVISQKPSRDICQRGTSLTIQCQVDSQVTMMFWYRQQPGQSLTLIATANQGSEATYESGFVIDKFPISRPNLTFSTLTVSNMSPEDSSIYLCSARSDMNTEAFFGQGTRLTVV.

V usage is TRBV7-9 and J usage is TRBJ2-1, with 7 positions matching TRBD1. Trimming removed 5 bases from V and 5 bases from J; junction bases left unmatched: 9. The germline CDR1 and CDR2 sequences are SEHNR and FQNEAQ (reference sequence). The CDR3 consists of 15 residues. The CDR3 region is CASSPTGTVDNEQFF. The CDR3 coding sequence is TGTGCCAGCAGCCCCACCGGGACAGTCGACAATGAGCAGTTCTTC.

This clone was observed many times. This chain uses TRBV6-4 with TRBJ2-3; maybe TRBD1 (6 bases). Germline loops: CDR1 MRHNA, CDR2 SNTAGT. The CDR3 spans 13 residues. V dropped 5 bases and J dropped 3 bases, with 9 bases sitting between them. The CDR3 DNA reads TGTGCCAGCAGTCACAGGGCAACAGATACGCAGTATTTT. The encoded protein is CASSHRATDTQYF.

This clone was counted a few times. The rearrangement links TRBV5-4 to TRBJ1-3; unclear D gene. Trimming shortened V by 4 bases and J by 0 bases, and 11 bases separated the two germline ends. Germline V gene data show CDR1 as SGHNT and CDR2 as YYREEE (reference sequence). This CDR3 is built from 15 residues. The CDR3 DNA reads as TGTGCCAGCAGCCGCGGGGTAGTCTCTGGAAACACCATATATTTT. This codes for CASSRGVVSGNTIYF.

The rearrangement uses TRBV19 and TRBJ1-5; D may be TRBD1 (5 bases). Germline V gene data show CDR1 as LNHDA and CDR2 as SQIVND (reference sequence). Trimming removed 6 bases at V and 7 bases at J, with 16 bases between. The CDR3 runs to 14 residues. The CDR3 loop reads CASSPQGSGQPQHF. The CDR3 region has the DNA TGTGCCAGTAGCCCGCAAGGGTCAGGGCAGCCCCAGCATTTT.

For the CDR3, the DNA is TGTGCCAGCAGTTCCGGACAGGGGGCCACCGGGGAGCTGTTTTTT. It codes for CASSSGQGATGELFF. The chain recombines TRBV2 with TRBJ2-2; 11 positions agree with TRBD1. V trimming: 5 bases; J trimming: 4 bases; junction bases outside the gene matches: 3. CDR1 is SNHLY, CDR2 FYNNEI, per germline. The CDR3 is 15 amino acids.

This sequence joins TRBV6-1 and TRBJ2-3; maybe TRBD2 (6 bases). V lost 3 bases and J lost 1, with 14 bases in between. This CDR3 is built from 16 residues. The germline V gene has CDR1 MNHNS and CDR2 SASEGT. CDR3 nucleotides: TGTGCCAGCAGTGACTTCCCGGGCGGGGGCACAGATACGCAGTATTTT. This encodes CASSDFPGGGTDTQYF.

The rearrangement links TRBV7-9 to TRBJ1-1; D not resolved. The CDR3 is 15 amino acids. Trimming pared 5 bases from V and 2 bases from J, leaving 15 bases between. Germline CDR1 is SEHNR and CDR2 is FQNEAQ (reference sequence). The CDR3 sequence is CASSPLFRVNTEAFF. The DNA of the CDR3 is TGTGCCAGCAGCCCTTTGTTTCGGGTAAACACTGAAGCTTTCTTT.

V usage is TRBV4-1 and J usage is TRBJ1-5; 7 nucleotides match TRBD1. The ends lost 3 bases at V and 0 bases at J; junction bases unmatched: 11. This CDR3 spans 18 amino acids. CDR1 and CDR2 from the germline V gene are MGHRA and YSYEKL. CDR3 sequence reads: CASSQLTRGTSSNQPQHF. CDR3 nucleotides: TGCGCCAGCAGCCAGCTTACCAGGGGGACATCTAGCAATCAGCCCCAGCATTTT.

The chain has TRBV5-1 and TRBJ1-1; 9 nucleotides agree with TRBD1. With V trimmed by 3 bases and J by 1 base, 1 base remained unmatched. Germline CDR1 reads SGHRS; CDR2 reads YFSETQ. CDR3 length: 14 amino acids. The CDR3 DNA reads TGCGCCAGCAGCTCGACAGGGGGGAACACTGAAGCTTTCTTT. It codes for CASSSTGGNTEAFF.

This clone showed up just once. Within the sample, other DNA sequences also encode this same CDR3. The chain links TRBV6-5 to TRBJ2-1, with 9 bases identical to TRBD2. The CDR3 extends over 13 amino acids. Germline V gene sequence: CDR1 MNHEY, CDR2 SVGAGI. The ends lost 8 bases at V and 7 bases at J; junction bases unmatched: 6. Here the CDR3 DNA reads TGTGCCAGCTCGGGACTAGCTAGGAATGAGCAGTTCTTC. It translates to CASSGLARNEQFF.

The rearrangement uses TRBV10-1 and TRBJ2-7; 11 bases are shared with TRBD1. J lost 6 bases, V lost 5 bases, and 6 bases had no gene match. The CDR3 has 14 amino acids. CDR1 WNHNN and CDR2 SYGVQD come from the germline V gene (reference sequence). The CDR3 loop is CASSSGTGGREQYF. Here the CDR3 DNA reads TGCGCCAGCAGTAGTGGGACAGGGGGACGCGAGCAGTACTTC.

This chain links TRBV7-9 with TRBJ2-1, with a weak D call TRBD1 (5 bases). This CDR3 has 13 residues. The germline V gene encodes CDR1 SEHNR and CDR2 FQNEAQ (reference sequence). V shed 8 bases and J shed 6 bases, with 14 bases lying between them. CDR3 residues: CASRSARANEQFF. CDR3 DNA: TGTGCCAGCCGATCGGCCAGGGCCAATGAGCAGTTCTTC.

The V gene is TRBV29-1, the J gene TRBJ1-2; a possible D gene is TRBD1 (6 bases). CDR3 size: 12 residues. Trimming took off 4 bases at V and 6 bases at J, with 12 bases between the two ends. The V gene's germline CDR1 is SQVTM and CDR2 ANQGSEA. The CDR3 DNA reads TGCAGCGTTGGCAGGGGAAGCGATGGCTACACCTTC. Its translation: CSVGRGSDGYTF.

The chain links TRBV27 to TRBJ1-5; D not resolved. The CDR3 has 12 amino acids. From germline, CDR1 is MNHEY and CDR2 SMNVEV (reference sequence). V was clipped by 5 bases and J by 6 bases, with 8 bases between them. For the CDR3, the DNA is TGTGCCAGCAGTCGGCCGGGTCAGCCCCAGCATTTT. Translating it yields CASSRPGQPQHF.

This chain joins TRBV10-3 and TRBJ2-7; D is possibly TRBD1 (6 bases). Germline lookup yields CDR1 ENHRY and CDR2 SYGVKD. V was cut by 8 bases and J by 6 bases, with 17 bases left in between. The CDR3 is made up of 13 amino acids. CDR3 in amino acids: CAIGPSGTSEQYF. The CDR3 DNA sequence: TGTGCCATCGGTCCGTCAGGGACAAGCGAGCAGTACTTC.

V usage is TRBV14 and J usage is TRBJ2-5, with 8 bases aligning to TRBD1. CDR3 length equals 13 residues. V trimming: 7 bases; J trimming: 4 bases; junction bases outside the gene matches: 5. Per the germline V gene, CDR1 is SGHDN and CDR2 is FVKESK. CDR3 protein: CASNLQGGETQYF. The CDR3 DNA is TGTGCCAGCAACCTACAGGGGGGAGAGACCCAGTACTTC.

This chain connects TRBV5-1 to TRBJ2-5; 7 bases are shared with TRBD2. Looked up from germline, CDR1 is SGHRS and CDR2 is YFSETQ. The CDR3 consists of 17 residues. V shed 3 bases, J shed 2 bases, and the junction held 13 bases outside the gene matches. CDR3 nucleotide sequence: TGCGCCAGCAGCTCGGGGGGATTAGCGGGCCCGCAAGAGACCCAGTACTTC. Residues: CASSSGGLAGPQETQYF.

The chain carries TRBV5-4 and TRBJ2-3, with D possibly being TRBD2 (6 bases). Germline-derived CDR1 and CDR2 are SGHNT and YYREEE (reference sequence). The CDR3 totals 15 residues. Trimming cost V 0 bases and J 0 bases, with 8 bases left between them. Written as DNA, the CDR3 is TGTGCCAGCAGCTTGGGGGGGACTAGCACAGATACGCAGTATTTT. Translated: CASSLGGTSTDTQYF.

This chain links TRBV6-1 with TRBJ1-5, with 7 bases that match TRBD1. The CDR3 length is 13 residues. Losses at the gene ends were 8 bases for V and 3 bases for J; bases not matched to a gene: 4. Germline V lookup: CDR1 MNHNS, CDR2 SASEGT. The CDR3 bases are TGTGCCAGCGGGACAGAAACCAATCAGCCCCAGCATTTT. Its protein is CASGTETNQPQHF.

This clone appeared once. V and J are TRBV28 and TRBJ2-5, with D possibly being TRBD1 (6 bases). Germline CDR1 MDHEN, CDR2 SYDVKM. The CDR3 spans 14 residues. The V and J ends lost 3 bases and 5 bases respectively, with 13 bases between them. The CDR3 region has the DNA TGTGCCAGCAGTTTGGGGGCCTGGGGGGAGACCCAGTACTTC. Its protein is CASSLGAWGETQYF.

This clone was counted only a few times. The chain has TRBV28 and TRBJ2-3; 9 bases align to TRBD2. V shed 5 bases, J shed 3 bases, and the junction held 6 bases outside the gene matches. The germline gives CDR1 MDHEN, CDR2 SYDVKM. The CDR3 extends over 15 amino acids. The CDR3: CASSPGLAGTDTQYF. As DNA, the CDR3 is TGTGCCAGCAGTCCCGGGCTAGCGGGAACAGATACGCAGTATTTT. The variable domain in full, completed from reference TRBV28 and TRBJ2-3, reads DVKVTQSSRYLVKRTGEKVFLECVQDMDHENMFWYRQDPGLGLRLIYFSYDVKMKEKGDIPEGYSVSREKKERFSLILESASTNQTSMYLCASSPGLAGTDTQYFGPGTRLTVL.

V and J are TRBV29-1 and TRBJ1-1; D might be TRBD1 (5 bases). The CDR3 consists of 12 residues. With 8 bases removed from V and 6 bases from J, the gap between germline ends came to 16 bases. In germline, CDR1 is SQVTM, CDR2 ANQGSEA. CDR3 bases: TGCAGCTACTCATGGGGGACTCCTGAAGCTTTCTTT. Translated, it gives CSYSWGTPEAFF.